What follows are 3 T cell receptor beta chains derived from one specimen sequenced in a study of blood T cell repertoires in COVID-19 (dated by TCRdb to the early 2020s). The library was obtained by the immunoSEQ multiplex PCR assay. The immuneACCESS repertoire file appears here via TCRdb, limited to in-frame rearrangements. These files lack a portion of the clones; in checked studies, under half of the deficit traces to unresolved V genes, and the cause of the others is not known. This sample has approximately 500,000 clones in its table, and around 85% of those were observed once. The ten largest make up 3% to 4% of the sample. Sequencing was done on a sample of peripheral blood. The receptors shown here come from a human donor in a cohort sampled during active COVID-19.

The chain uses TRBV2 and TRBJ2-7; 7 bases are shared with TRBD2. V dropped 3 bases and J dropped 5; count of bases not matched to a gene: 7. The CDR3 extends over 14 amino acids. CDR1 is SNHLY, CDR2 FYNNEI, per germline. The CDR3 DNA follows: TGTGCCAGCAGTGATGTGGGAGGGTGGGACGAGCAGTACTTC. Translating it yields CASSDVGGWDEQYF.

The count of this clone is one. The chain combines TRBV29-1 with TRBJ1-5, with D maybe TRBD1 (5 bases). The germline V gene has CDR1 SQVTM and CDR2 ANQGSEA. With 6 bases removed from V and 3 bases from J, the gap between germline ends came to 12 bases. The CDR3 is made up of 13 amino acids. The CDR3 DNA reads as TGCAGCGTCGGGGGTGGGGACAATCAGCCCCAGCATTTT. Translation gives CSVGGGDNQPQHF.

The CDR3 spells CASSYGDRPTDTQYF. The CDR3 region has the DNA TGTGCCAGCAGTTACGGGGACAGACCCACAGATACGCAGTATTTT. The rearrangement uses TRBV6-2 or TRBV6-3 and TRBJ2-3; 7 nucleotides align to TRBD1. Trimming removed 2 bases from V and 2 bases from J; junction bases left unmatched: 4. Germline V gene sequence: CDR1 MNHEY, CDR2 SVGEGT. This CDR3 is 15 amino acids long.